The rows below give T cell receptor beta chains drawn from one sample of a study of shared clonotypes between healthy human individuals. Sequencing used immunoSEQ multiplex PCR; TCRdb keeps in-frame clones, though not all of them. The sample carries 2 million to 2.5 million clones, 80% to 95% recorded once. Sequencing used naive CD4+ T cells from PBMCs. Receptors originate from a man between 18 and 29 years old in good health. Some clones in this sample may be carry-over from other donors' samples. Both conserved end residues are part of each CDR3. A D gene is named only where the DNA matches it firmly. The size of a clone is reported for some rows only, either as once, few or many, or as a class for expanded clones.

DNA,CDR3,length,V,J,D,size
TGTGCCAGCAGCTTCTTAAGCGGGAGAGGCAATGAGCAGTTCTTC,CASSFLSGRGNEQFF,15,TRBV11-2,TRBJ2-1,TRBD2,NA
TGTGCCAGTAGCCCCGACCGGACTTCCTATGGCTACACCTTC,CASSPDRTSYGYTF,14,TRBV19,TRBJ1-2,NA,NA
TGCAGCGTTCAGGGGATGAACACTGAAGCTTTCTTT,CSVQGMNTEAFF,12,TRBV29-1,TRBJ1-1,NA,few
TGTGCCAGCAGTGAACGGACAGGGGGGATCTACGAGCAGTACTTC,CASSERTGGIYEQYF,15,TRBV2,TRBJ2-7,TRBD1,NA
TGTGCCAGCAGACAACCGGGGCAGGGCTCCTACGAGCAGTACTTC,CASRQPGQGSYEQYF,15,TRBV27,TRBJ2-7,NA,NA
TGCGCCAGCAGCTTGGGCTCTGTCGTTAACTATGGCTACACCTTC,CASSLGSVVNYGYTF,15,TRBV5-1,TRBJ1-2,NA,NA
TGTGCCAGCAGCGCCATAAACAATCAGCCCCAGCATTTT,CASSAINNQPQHF,13,TRBV9,TRBJ1-5,NA,NA
TGTGCCAGCAGCTGGGGACAGGTATCCGGGGCCAACGTCCTGACTTTC,CASSWGQVSGANVLTF,16,TRBV7-6,TRBJ2-6,TRBD1,NA
TGTGCCAGCAGCTCCTTATGGGGGGCGAGCAATCAGCCCCAGCATTTT,CASSSLWGASNQPQHF,16,TRBV16,TRBJ1-5,NA,NA
TGTGCCAGCAGTTACAACAGGGGCCCCCTCTATGGCTACACCTTC,CASSYNRGPLYGYTF,15,TRBV27,TRBJ1-2,TRBD1,NA
TGCGCCAGCAGTCCCCGGGACAGGGCGGGGGAGACCCAGTACTTC,CASSPRDRAGETQYF,15,TRBV10-1,TRBJ2-5,TRBD1,NA
TGCGCCAGCAGCCCCAGGGTAGCGGGGCGCACAGATACGCAGTATTTT,CASSPRVAGRTDTQYF,16,TRBV5-1,TRBJ2-3,TRBD2,NA
TGCGCCAGCAGCTTGACAGTCACAGATACGCAGTATTTT,CASSLTVTDTQYF,13,TRBV5-1,TRBJ2-3,NA,NA
TGTGCCAGCAGCTTAGGAGGGACTTCTGAAAAACTGTTTTTT,CASSLGGTSEKLFF,14,TRBV11-2,TRBJ1-4,NA,once
TGTGCCAGCAGCTCCGGGAGTGGGACAGATACGCAGTATTTT,CASSSGSGTDTQYF,14,TRBV7-3,TRBJ2-3,NA,NA
TGCGCCAGCAGCATCGGTGGGCAGGGGAGAGGCAATGAGCAGTTCTTC,CASSIGGQGRGNEQFF,16,TRBV4-1,TRBJ2-1,NA,NA
TGTGCCAGCAGCCCTGCTACGAGAAGCACAGATACGCAGTATTTT,CASSPATRSTDTQYF,15,TRBV7-9,TRBJ2-3,NA,NA
TGTGCCTGGGCCCCGGGACAGGCATTCTACAATGAGCAGTTCTTC,CAWAPGQAFYNEQFF,15,TRBV30,TRBJ2-1,TRBD1,NA
TGTGCCAGCAGTTTCGGTAGGGGCAATCAGCCCCAGCATTTT,CASSFGRGNQPQHF,14,TRBV28,TRBJ1-5,NA,NA
TGCGCTACATTTTCCCGGGACAGGGAGGTCCGCACCGGGGAGCTGTTTTTT,CATFSRDREVRTGELFF,17,TRBV29-1,TRBJ2-2,TRBD1,NA
TGCGCCAGCAGCCCGGGACTAGCGAATTACAATGAGCAGTTCTTC,CASSPGLANYNEQFF,15,TRBV5-1,TRBJ2-1,TRBD2,NA
TGTGCCAGCAGCCCCGGGACAGGGCGGTACGAGCAGTACTTC,CASSPGTGRYEQYF,14,TRBV7-2,TRBJ2-7,TRBD1,NA
TGCAGTGCTAGAGCGCCGGAGACCCAGTACTTC,CSARAPETQYF,11,TRBV20-1,TRBJ2-5,NA,NA
TGCAGTGCTCCAGGGTACTACGAGCAGTACTTC,CSAPGYYEQYF,11,TRBV20-1,TRBJ2-7,NA,NA
TGCGCCAGCAGCCCAGAGGGGGGATTACTGCAGCCCCAGCATTTT,CASSPEGGLLQPQHF,15,TRBV5-1,TRBJ1-5,NA,NA